The clone carrying this T cell receptor beta chain is a singleton in its sample. The data were obtained in a study of blood T cell repertoires in COVID-19. Study as a whole: Italy, Spain and the United States were the sources of the convalescent and acute COVID-19 samples. Sources were T cells, B-cell-depleted T cells, or PBMCs; the material itself was cDNA or gDNA.

Under the authors' procedure: Reference gene primer amplification gave estimated nucleated cell counts. Sequencing was performed with immunoSEQ multiplex PCR; in TCRdb, only in-frame clones are kept and a portion is missing. V, J and clone size are those of that table, while D and trimming were read from the DNA. The data hold a few hundred thousand clones, with 80% to 90% observed a single time. V lost 1 base, J lost 5 bases, and 15 bases lay in between. The length of the CDR3 is 15 residues. Germline lookup yields CDR1 SGHTA and CDR2 FQGNSA. The clonotype was recovered from a man aged 50 to 60 who had recovered from COVID-19. This chain links TRBV7-2 with TRBJ2-7; no definite D call. Sample: peripheral blood. CDR3 nucleotides: TGTGCCAGCAGCTTAGTTCGGTCGTTACAGCACGAGCAGTACTTC. Amino acids: CASSLVRSLQHEQYF.